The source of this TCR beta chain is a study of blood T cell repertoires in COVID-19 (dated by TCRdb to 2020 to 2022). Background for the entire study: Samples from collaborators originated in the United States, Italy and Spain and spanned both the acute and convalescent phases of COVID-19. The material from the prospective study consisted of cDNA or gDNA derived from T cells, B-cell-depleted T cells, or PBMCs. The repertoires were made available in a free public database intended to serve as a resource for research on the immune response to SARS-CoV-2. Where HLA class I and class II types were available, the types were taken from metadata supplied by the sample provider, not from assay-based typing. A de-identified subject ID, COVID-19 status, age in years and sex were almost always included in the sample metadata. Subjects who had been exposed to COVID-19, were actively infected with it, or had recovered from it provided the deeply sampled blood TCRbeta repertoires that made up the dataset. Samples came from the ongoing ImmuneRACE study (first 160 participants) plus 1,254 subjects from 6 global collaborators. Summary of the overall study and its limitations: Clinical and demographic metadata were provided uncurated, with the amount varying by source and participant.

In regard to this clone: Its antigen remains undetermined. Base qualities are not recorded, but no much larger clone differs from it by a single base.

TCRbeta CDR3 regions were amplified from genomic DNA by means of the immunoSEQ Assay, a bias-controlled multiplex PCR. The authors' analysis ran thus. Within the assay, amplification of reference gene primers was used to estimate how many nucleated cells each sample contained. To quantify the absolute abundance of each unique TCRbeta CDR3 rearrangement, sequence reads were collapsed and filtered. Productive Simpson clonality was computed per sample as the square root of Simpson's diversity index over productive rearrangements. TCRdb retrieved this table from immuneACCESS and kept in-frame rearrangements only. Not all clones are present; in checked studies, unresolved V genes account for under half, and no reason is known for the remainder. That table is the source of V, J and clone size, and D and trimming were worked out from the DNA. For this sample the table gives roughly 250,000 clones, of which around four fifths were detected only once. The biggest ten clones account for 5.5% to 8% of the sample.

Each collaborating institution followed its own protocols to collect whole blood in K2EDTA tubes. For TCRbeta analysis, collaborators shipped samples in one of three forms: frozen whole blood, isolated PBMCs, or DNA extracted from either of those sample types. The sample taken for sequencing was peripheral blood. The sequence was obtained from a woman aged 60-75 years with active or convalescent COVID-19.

The CDR3: CASSRGQGLPEKLFF. The DNA sequence is given as TGTGCCAGCAGTAGAGGACAGGGGCTTCCTGAAAAACTGTTTTTT. This sequence uses TRBV6-5 and TRBJ1-4; TRBD1 aligns with 9 central bases. The CDR3 goes from the cysteine to the phenylalanine over 15 residues. Only the CDR3 part of the read is kept: 45 bases, read in frame from the first base. V is pruned by 5 bases and J by 7 bases, leaving 8 bases of the junction without a gene match. CDR1 is given as MNHEY and CDR2 as SVGAGI, both from the germline V gene.